This entry lists 27 T cell receptor beta chains sequenced from one sample in a study of T cell clonotyping in hematopoietic cell transplantation. Time point reported: recipient sample about 28 days before transplant, after cytoreduction. The assay was immunoSEQ multiplex PCR, and TCRdb's table has in-frame clones only and misses some. The data show about 27,000 clones, around 70% seen once. The source was peripheral blood mononuclear cells, collected before stem cell transplant. The source of these receptors is a man aged 45-65 years with myelodysplastic syndrome. Some clones in this sample may be carry-over from other donors' samples.

This rearrangement joins TRBV7-2 to TRBJ2-7; no firm D call. Germline CDR1 reads SGHTA; CDR2 reads FQGNSA. This CDR3 spans 15 amino acids. V was cut by 1 base and J by 0 bases, with 10 bases left in between. The DNA for the CDR3 is TGTGCCAGCAGCTTAGAGTGGGCCAGCTCCTACGAGCAGTACTTC. This sequence encodes CASSLEWASSYEQYF.

The J gene is TRBJ1-5, the V gene TRBV7-8, with 7 nucleotides matching TRBD1. This CDR3 is built from 13 residues. With V trimmed by 9 bases and J by 4 bases, 6 bases remained unmatched. Germline V lookup: CDR1 SGHVS, CDR2 FQNEAQ. The CDR3 spells CASGGGRNQPQHF. The CDR3 nucleotides are TGTGCCAGTGGAGGGGGCAGAAATCAGCCCCAGCATTTT.

This chain connects TRBV14 to TRBJ2-3; D not certain. Germline CDR1 reads SGHDN; CDR2 reads FVKESK. Trimming removed 3 bases from V and 4 bases from J, with 8 bases in between. This CDR3 is 13 amino acids long. In DNA, the CDR3 is TGTGCCAGCAGCCACGGTAGTGCAGATACGCAGTATTTT. It yields the protein CASSHGSADTQYF.

This clone was counted between two and nine times. The gene calls are TRBV19 and TRBJ2-7, with D possibly matching TRBD2 (5 bases). CDR3 length equals 11 residues. Germline loops: CDR1 LNHDA, CDR2 SQIVND (reference sequence). With 6 bases removed from V and 7 bases from J, the gap between germline ends came to 10 bases. CDR3 sequence reads: CASSSRGEQYF. The CDR3 nucleotides are TGTGCCAGTAGCTCACGCGGGGAGCAGTACTTC. Complete variable domain (other parts from reference TRBV19 and TRBJ2-7): DGGITQSPKYLFRKEGQNVTLSCEQNLNHDAMYWYRQDPGQGLRLIYYSQIVNDFQKGDIAEGYSVSREKKESFPLTVTSAQKNPTAFYLCASSSRGEQYFGPGTRLTVT.

To note about this clone: A junction end diverges from the germline sequence, so it may reflect a read error. The chain joins TRBV6-1 to TRBJ1-6, with D perhaps matching TRBD1 (5 bases). CDR3 length equals 12 residues. The V gene's germline CDR1 is MNHNS and CDR2 SASEGT. In nucleotides, the CDR3 is TGTGCCAGCAGTGAAGTGGAGGGGCAGGGATACTTT. This gives the protein CASSEVEGQGYF.

The chain has TRBV28 and TRBJ2-7; D is unresolved. Between the trimmed V and J ends, which lost 7 bases and 2 bases, there was a span of 12 bases. Germline values: CDR1 MDHEN, CDR2 SYDVKM. The CDR3 runs to 13 residues. In DNA form, the CDR3 reads TGTGCCAGCACCGGCACAGTCGCCTACGAGCAGTACTTC. Residues: CASTGTVAYEQYF.

The V call is TRBV20-1, the J call TRBJ2-7; D ambiguous. Trimming left V 6 bases short and J 4 bases short, with 10 bases between. Germline V CDR1 and CDR2: DFQATT, SNEGSKA (reference sequence). The CDR3 runs to 11 residues. The CDR3 DNA is TGCAGTGCGTCAGAAGAGTACGAGCAGTACTTC. Translated, it gives CSASEEYEQYF.

The V gene is TRBV14, the J gene TRBJ2-7; perhaps D is TRBD1 or TRBD2 (5 bases each). The CDR3 runs 15 residues. V was pared by 2 bases and J by 3 bases, with 14 bases between. Germline assignment: CDR1 SGHDN and CDR2 FVKESK. The CDR3 DNA is TGTGCCAGCAGCCAAATCGGGACGGTGGGCTACGAGCAGTACTTC. As protein: CASSQIGTVGYEQYF.

The chain employs TRBV19 and TRBJ2-6; D remains ambiguous. The germline V gene has CDR1 LNHDA and CDR2 SQIVND (reference sequence). CDR3 length: 14 amino acids. Trimming removed 4 bases at V and 0 bases at J, with 4 bases between. The CDR3 protein is CASSRLSGANVLTF. Written as DNA, the CDR3 is TGTGCCAGTAGTAGACTCTCTGGGGCCAACGTCCTGACTTTC.

V is TRBV25-1 and J is TRBJ2-1, with D tentatively TRBD1 (5 bases). Trimming stripped 4 bases from V and 2 bases from J, with 18 bases between. Germline V gene lookup returns CDR1 MGHDK and CDR2 SYGVNS. The length of the CDR3 is 17 residues. Here the CDR3 reads CASSGGTGRLTYNEQFF. In nucleotides, the CDR3 is TGTGCCAGCAGTGGGGGAACAGGAAGGCTAACCTACAATGAGCAGTTCTTC.

In this sample, this clone turned up once. The chain carries TRBV19 and TRBJ1-2; D is ambiguous. V gave up 4 bases and J gave up 0 bases, with 18 bases separating them. Germline assignment: CDR1 LNHDA and CDR2 SQIVND (reference sequence). This CDR3 is built from 17 residues. This CDR3 reads CASSTEIGLIANYGYTF. CDR3 nucleotide sequence: TGTGCCAGTAGTACAGAGATTGGACTTATCGCTAACTATGGCTACACCTTC.

The chain joins TRBV19 to TRBJ1-5, with a possible D match to TRBD1 (6 bases). Germline CDR1 LNHDA, CDR2 SQIVND (reference sequence). The CDR3 extends over 15 amino acids. The ends were cut back, 0 bases at V and 2 bases at J, with 8 bases in the middle. This chain's CDR3 is CASSIEDRRNQPQHF. CDR3 bases: TGTGCCAGTAGTATAGAGGACAGACGCAATCAGCCCCAGCATTTT.

The CDR3 here is CASMKGNDYGYTF. The CDR3 DNA follows: TGTGCCAGCATGAAGGGGAACGACTATGGCTACACCTTC. This chain joins TRBV6-5 and TRBJ1-2; D might be TRBD1 (5 bases). Per germline, CDR1 MNHEY and CDR2 SVGAGI. There are 13 residues in the CDR3. The germline V and J ends were trimmed by 7 bases and 3 bases, with 12 bases remaining between them.

The chain links TRBV30 to TRBJ2-3, with TRBD2 matching 11 bases. Trimming took 2 bases from V and 2 from J; bases not matched to a gene: 3. This CDR3 region has 15 residues. Germline assignment: CDR1 GTSNPN and CDR2 SVGIG (reference sequence). The CDR3 here is CAWSLAGGHTDTQYF. The CDR3 region has the DNA TGTGCCTGGAGTCTAGCGGGGGGACACACAGATACGCAGTATTTT.

The chain employs TRBV5-1 and TRBJ2-5, with 7 bases matching TRBD1. V was pared by 6 bases and J by 7 bases, with 6 bases of the junction left unmatched. CDR3 length equals 12 residues. Germline values: CDR1 SGHRS, CDR2 YFSETQ. Here the CDR3 reads CASKTGDSTQYF. In nucleotides, the CDR3 is TGCGCCAGCAAAACAGGGGATTCGACCCAGTACTTC.

V gene TRBV2 combines with J gene TRBJ2-7, with D perhaps TRBD1 (5 bases). The V gene lost 7 bases and the J gene lost 5 bases, with 15 bases spanning the gap. This CDR3 region has 13 residues. Germline V lookup: CDR1 SNHLY, CDR2 FYNNEI. For the CDR3, the DNA is TGTGCCAGCATATCTGCAGGGCCGGACGAGCAGTACTTC. Its protein product is CASISAGPDEQYF.

The V gene is TRBV29-1, the J gene TRBJ2-3; D unclear. V shed 1 base and J shed 1 base, with 9 bases lying between them. The CDR3 is 14 amino acids. Per germline, CDR1 SQVTM and CDR2 ANQGSEA. The CDR3 loop is CSVEAQFGTDTQYF. For the CDR3, the DNA is TGCAGCGTTGAAGCTCAGTTTGGCACAGATACGCAGTATTTT.

This sequence joins TRBV13 and TRBJ2-7, with 9 bases identical to TRBD1. CDR3 size: 14 residues. From germline, CDR1 is PRHDT and CDR2 FYEKMQ (reference sequence). V shed 5 bases, J shed 5 bases, and the junction held 7 bases outside the gene matches. The CDR3 sequence is CASSKGTGLNEQYF. As DNA, the CDR3 is TGTGCCAGCAGCAAAGGGACAGGGTTGAACGAGCAGTACTTC.

This clone occurred a few times. The J gene is TRBJ1-5, the V gene TRBV28; D perhaps matches TRBD1 (6 bases). This CDR3 contains 12 residues. With 8 bases removed from V and 3 bases from J, the gap between germline ends came to 8 bases. The germline gives CDR1 MDHEN, CDR2 SYDVKM. The CDR3 region is CASWDTNQPQHF. The CDR3 DNA sequence: TGTGCCAGCTGGGACACCAATCAGCCCCAGCATTTT.

The chain couples TRBV25-1 to TRBJ1-2; TRBD1 is a possible D gene (5 bases). Trimming took 4 bases from V and 3 from J, leaving 9 bases between them. CDR1 and CDR2 from the germline V gene are MGHDK and SYGVNS. This CDR3 is built from 13 residues. The CDR3 loop is CASSVGHYYGYTF. DNA for the CDR3: TGTGCCAGCAGTGTCGGACATTACTATGGCTACACCTTC.

This chain uses TRBV5-6 with TRBJ2-7; tentatively, D is TRBD1 (5 bases). V lost 0 bases and J 0 bases, leaving 10 bases between the germline ends. The CDR3 has 15 residues. Germline lookup yields CDR1 SGHDT and CDR2 YYEEEE. For the CDR3, the DNA is TGTGCCAGCAGCTTGGGGGGCGGCAGCTCCTACGAGCAGTACTTC. The encoded protein is CASSLGGGSSYEQYF. The whole variable domain, filled in from reference TRBV5-6 and TRBJ2-7, reads DAGVTQSPTHLIKTRGQQVTLRCSPKSGHDTVSWYQQALGQGPQFIFQYYEEEERQRGNFPDRFSGHQFPNYSSELNVNALLLGDSALYLCASSLGGGSSYEQYFGPGTRLTVT.

The chain joins TRBV5-5 to TRBJ2-5, with D possibly matching TRBD1 (7 bases). The CDR3 contains 14 residues. Trimming cost V 4 bases and J 3 bases, with 13 bases left between them. CDR1 SGHKS and CDR2 YYEKEE come from the germline V gene (reference sequence). In DNA, the CDR3 is TGTGCCAGCAGCCCCCAGGGGGGTAAAGAGACCCAGTACTTC. It yields the protein CASSPQGGKETQYF. The full variable domain, its missing parts supplied by reference TRBV5-5 and TRBJ2-5, is DAGVTQSPTHLIKTRGQQVTLRCSPISGHKSVSWYQQVLGQGPQFIFQYYEKEERGRGNFPDRFSARQFPNYSSELNVNALLLGDSALYLCASSPQGGKETQYFGPGTRLLVL.

This sequence joins TRBV30 and TRBJ1-6; D not resolved. Germline V gene data show CDR1 as GTSNPN and CDR2 as SVGIG (reference sequence). V was clipped by 0 bases and J by 10 bases, with 19 bases between them. This CDR3 is 16 amino acids long. As DNA, the CDR3 is TGTGCCTGGAGTGTGGCTCCGACTCACTGGCGGTCACCCCTCCACTTT. Protein sequence: CAWSVAPTHWRSPLHF.

The sample holds a few counts of this clone. The rearrangement links TRBV25-1 to TRBJ2-5; D possibly corresponds to TRBD1 (7 bases). In germline, CDR1 is MGHDK, CDR2 SYGVNS. The CDR3 extends over 15 amino acids. With 3 bases removed from V and 1 base from J, the gap between germline ends came to 12 bases. The CDR3 loop reads CASSDSRGAQETQYF. The CDR3 DNA sequence: TGTGCCAGCAGTGATTCCAGGGGGGCCCAAGAGACCCAGTACTTC. The whole variable domain, filled in from reference TRBV25-1 and TRBJ2-5, reads EADIYQTPRYLVIGTGKKITLECSQTMGHDKMYWYQQDPGMELHLIHYSYGVNSTEKGDLSSESTVSRIRTEHFPLTLESARPSHTSQYLCASSDSRGAQETQYFGPGTRLLVL.

The chain recombines TRBV6-1 with TRBJ1-2; D gene unclear. CDR1 is MNHNS and CDR2 is SASEGT in the germline V gene. The CDR3 has 15 residues. Trimming pared 7 bases from V and 4 bases from J, leaving 19 bases between. As DNA, the CDR3 is TGTGCCAGCATCCTAAGGTCCGACGGATTCTATGGCTACACCTTC. It is translated as CASILRSDGFYGYTF.

This clone has a handful of counts. This sequence joins TRBV30 and TRBJ1-6; 11 bases match TRBD1. Germline CDR1 is GTSNPN and CDR2 is SVGIG (reference sequence). The CDR3 consists of 15 residues. Trimming cost V 5 bases and J 7 bases; bases outside gene matches: 7. This CDR3 is CAWDGTGGWNSPLHF. DNA for the CDR3: TGTGCCTGGGACGGGACAGGGGGATGGAATTCACCCCTCCACTTT. The variable domain in full, with the rest retrieved from reference TRBV30 and TRBJ1-6, is SQTIHQWPATLVQPVGSPLSLECTVEGTSNPNLYWYRQAAGRGLQLLFYSVGIGQISSEVPQNLSASRPQDRQFILSSKKLLLSDSGFYLCAWDGTGGWNSPLHFGNGTRLTVT.

This chain uses TRBV5-4 with TRBJ2-2, with 7 bases that match TRBD1. V was pared by 2 bases and J by 3 bases, with 4 bases of the junction left unmatched. The CDR3 loop spans 15 amino acids. Looked up from germline, CDR1 is SGHNT and CDR2 is YYREEE (reference sequence). The CDR3 sequence is CASSLGGDHTGELFF. CDR3 sequence (DNA): TGTGCCAGCAGCTTAGGGGGCGATCACACCGGGGAGCTGTTTTTT.